These T cell receptor beta chains were read from a single sample in a study of blood T cell repertoires in COVID-19. TCRdb keeps only in-frame clones here, not all; method: immunoSEQ multiplex PCR. The sample holds approximately 52,000 clones, approximately 90% seen once. Sequencing was carried out using peripheral blood. These TCRs come from a man aged 65 to 79 with acute or convalescent COVID-19. Both conserved end residues are part of each CDR3. D genes are given only for firm matches. Clone size is stated in some rows and not others, as once, few, many or a class when expanded.

V gene	J gene	clone size	D gene	CDR3 DNA	CDR3 protein
TRBV9	TRBJ1-2	.	.	TGTGCCAGCAGCGCTCGGGGGGAGGGTCTCGACTATGGCTACACCTTC	CASSARGEGLDYGYTF
TRBV11-2	TRBJ1-3	.	TRBD1	TGTGCCAGCAGCTTAGTTGTGGGGACAGCCGTCTCTGGAAACACCATATATTTT	CASSLVVGTAVSGNTIYF
TRBV5-5	TRBJ1-4	.	.	TGTGCCAGCAGCTTGGCGTCTGGGGGGGCAACTAATGAAAAACTGTTTTTT	CASSLASGGATNEKLFF
TRBV18	TRBJ1-1	.	.	TGTGCCAGCTCACCACAGGGGCAGAATGAAGCTTTCTTT	CASSPQGQNEAFF
TRBV11-2	TRBJ2-5	once	TRBD2	TGTGCCAGCAGCTCGACTAGCGGGGTACAAGAGACCCAGTACTTC	CASSSTSGVQETQYF
TRBV28	TRBJ1-5	.	TRBD1	TGTGCCAGCAGTTTACCACAGGGGGCGGACAATCAGCCCCAGCATTTT	CASSLPQGADNQPQHF
TRBV5-6	TRBJ1-2	few	.	TGTGCCAGCAGCTTGGAGGGGAGGACCTATGGCTACACCTTC	CASSLEGRTYGYTF
TRBV5-1	TRBJ1-2	.	.	TGCGCCAGCAGCTTTGACAGCTCCATCTCAGGGGGCTACACCTTC	CASSFDSSISGGYTF
TRBV5-1	TRBJ1-6	.	TRBD1	TGCGCCAGCACCCGGGACAGCCTCTCTAATTCACCCCTCCACTTT	CASTRDSLSNSPLHF
TRBV6-5	TRBJ2-5	.	TRBD1	TGTGCCAGCAGAACAGGGGGCCGGGAGACCCAGTACTTC	CASRTGGRETQYF
TRBV19	TRBJ1-5	.	.	TGTGCCAGTAGAGACAGTTACAATCAGCCCCAGCATTTT	CASRDSYNQPQHF
TRBV6-6	TRBJ1-2	.	TRBD1	TGTGCCAGCAGTAAAGGGACAGACTATGGCTACACCTTC	CASSKGTDYGYTF
TRBV5-1	TRBJ2-2	.	TRBD1	TGCGCCAGCAGCTCCGGGACAGGGATCACCGGGGAGCTGTTTTTT	CASSSGTGITGELFF
TRBV11-1	TRBJ2-7	.	.	TGTGCCAGCAGCTTAGCCAGACAGGCCGCCTACGAGCAGTACTTC	CASSLARQAAYEQYF
TRBV13	TRBJ2-1	once	.	TGTGCCAGCAGTTCTTACAATGAGCAGTTCTTC	CASSSYNEQFF
TRBV2	TRBJ1-5	few	.	TGTGCCAGCAGTGAAGGGCCGTATCAGCCCCAGCATTTT	CASSEGPYQPQHF
TRBV6-5	TRBJ1-2	once	TRBD1	TGTGCCAGCAGGGGACAGGGGGCGCTGGGCTACACCTTC	CASRGQGALGYTF
TRBV5-3	TRBJ1-1	.	TRBD1	TGTGCCAGAAGTTTTTCGAGGCCGACAGGGAAGGACACTGAAGCTTTCTTT	CARSFSRPTGKDTEAFF
TRBV6-4	TRBJ2-3	.	TRBD2	TGTGCCAGCAGTGACAAAGCGGGGGGTTCGGCAGATACGCAGTATTTT	CASSDKAGGSADTQYF
TRBV6-2/TRBV6-3	TRBJ2-4	.	TRBD1	TGTGCCAGCAGTTACTCGCAGGGGGTAGCCAAAAACATTCAGTACTTC	CASSYSQGVAKNIQYF
TRBV19	TRBJ2-2	.	TRBD2	TGTGCCAGTAGTACCGAGCCCAGCTCCACCACACTAGCGGGAGCCGGGGAGCTGTTTTTT	CASSTEPSSTTLAGAGELFF
TRBV6-1	TRBJ1-2	.	.	TGTGCCAGCAGTGAAGCCCACAGGGAGGGAGGAAGAGGCTACACCTTC	CASSEAHREGGRGYTF
TRBV7-8	TRBJ1-5	.	TRBD1	TGTGCCAGCAGATCCGGGACAGGGAATCAGCCCCAGCATTTT	CASRSGTGNQPQHF
TRBV27	TRBJ1-2	.	.	TGTGCCAGCAGTTTCAGGGCGTCTAACTATGGCTACACCTTC	CASSFRASNYGYTF
TRBV19	TRBJ2-1	.	TRBD1	TGTGCCAGTTGGGACAGGGTGCCCTACAATGAGCAGTTCTTC	CASWDRVPYNEQFF
TRBV3-1/TRBV3-2	TRBJ2-7	large	TRBD2	TGTGCCAGCAGCCAAGATCGGACTAGCGGGAGGGTCTCCTACGAGCAGTACTTC	CASSQDRTSGRVSYEQYF
TRBV6-5	TRBJ2-3	.	.	TGTGCCAGCAGTTTTGGGGGGAGCGCAGATACGCAGTATTTT	CASSFGGSADTQYF
TRBV5-6	TRBJ1-1	.	.	TGTGCCAGCAGCTTGCCTCGGAACACTGAAGCTTTCTTT	CASSLPRNTEAFF
TRBV20-1	TRBJ2-3	few	.	TGCAGTGCTAGTCTAGCAGATACGCAGTATTTT	CSASLADTQYF
TRBV19	TRBJ2-3	once	TRBD2	TGTGCCAGTAGTACCCGACGGGCCGGGACTAGCGGGAGGTTCTACGATACGCAGTATTTT	CASSTRRAGTSGRFYDTQYF
TRBV18	TRBJ2-3	once	TRBD2	TGTGCCAGCTCACTATCCGGGGGGGCCACAGATACGCAGTATTTT	CASSLSGGATDTQYF
TRBV6-1	TRBJ1-5	.	.	TGTGCCAGCAGTGATGTGGGTAGCGGCCCTAATCAGCCCCAGCATTTT	CASSDVGSGPNQPQHF
TRBV25-1	TRBJ2-3	.	.	TGTGCCAGCAGTGAGAATCCGAGCCACTACAATACGGATACGCAGTATTTT	CASSENPSHYNTDTQYF
TRBV30	TRBJ2-2	.	.	TGTGCCTGGAGTGTACTCTATCCCGGGGAGCTGTTTTTT	CAWSVLYPGELFF
TRBV3-1/TRBV3-2	TRBJ1-4	.	TRBD1	TGTGCCAGCAGCCAAGGGACAGGACTTCCCAATGAAAAACTGTTTTTT	CASSQGTGLPNEKLFF
TRBV24-1	TRBJ2-7	.	TRBD2	TGTGCCACCAGTGATTCGGGGGGGTTCTTCTACGAGCAGTACTTC	CATSDSGGFFYEQYF
TRBV18	TRBJ1-6	few	.	TGTGCCAGCTCACAGGACACAAACAATTCACCCCTCCACTTT	CASSQDTNNSPLHF
TRBV28	TRBJ1-6	.	TRBD1	TGTGCCAGCAGTACCCCGACAGGGAGCCGGCCCCTCCACTTT	CASSTPTGSRPLHF
TRBV7-2	TRBJ1-5	.	.	TGTGCCAGCAGCTTAGTGTCAGGGTCGAGCAATCAGCCCCAGCATTTT	CASSLVSGSSNQPQHF
TRBV13	TRBJ2-7	few	.	TGTGCCAGCAGCTTACAGACAGGATACTCCTACGAGCAGTACTTC	CASSLQTGYSYEQYF
TRBV12-5	TRBJ1-2	.	TRBD1	TGTGCTAGTGGTTTTGACAGGGGGCGTGATGGCTACACCTTC	CASGFDRGRDGYTF
TRBV5-1	TRBJ1-2	.	TRBD1	TGCGCCAGCAGCTGGGGACAGGGGGCTGGTGGCTACACCTTC	CASSWGQGAGGYTF
TRBV15	TRBJ1-3	.	TRBD1	TGTGCCACCAGCAGAGGCCCGACAGGGAGTTTCTCTGGAAACACCATATATTTT	CATSRGPTGSFSGNTIYF
TRBV27	TRBJ2-7	.	TRBD2	TGTGCCAGCAGTTCCCTAGCGGGAGGTTACTACGAGCAGTACTTC	CASSSLAGGYYEQYF
TRBV20-1	TRBJ1-2	once	.	TGCAGTGCTAGGAGCGGTACTGGCTACACCTTC	CSARSGTGYTF
TRBV19	TRBJ1-2	.	.	TGTGCCAGTAGTATAACGGCACAGGCTAACTATGGCTACACCTTC	CASSITAQANYGYTF
TRBV13	TRBJ2-7	.	.	TGTGCCAGCAGCCTCGACAGGAGTTACGAGCAGTACTTC	CASSLDRSYEQYF
TRBV29-1	TRBJ2-3	.	TRBD2	TGCAGCGTTACCAGACTAGCGGGGGGTGGGGATACGCAGTATTTT	CSVTRLAGGGDTQYF